The 27 T cell receptor beta chains in this list originate from one sample, sequenced in a study of blood T cells in healthy people across ages. Combining a sample-barcoded 5' primer with a J-beta primer mix, a second PCR ran for 7 to 11 cycles. One entry per CDR3 protein, called by TCRdb with MiXCR from the 5' RACE reads. In the table there are 700,000 to 950,000 distinct CDR3 sequences, 43% of which are singletons. The specimen was blood. Every receptor here comes from a woman in her sixties or seventies in good health.

The chain uses TRBV20-1 and TRBJ2-7; 11 bases map to TRBD2. V gave up 6 bases and J gave up 2 bases; unmatched junction bases: 6. CDR3 size: 14 residues. Germline V CDR1 and CDR2: DFQATT, SNEGSKA (reference sequence). The CDR3 loop is CSAPGTSGAYEQYF. DNA for the CDR3: TGCAGTGCACCAGGGACTAGCGGTGCCTACGAGCAGTACTTC.

The chain uses TRBV9 and TRBJ2-3, with D possibly matching TRBD2 (6 bases). Germline V lookup: CDR1 SGDLS, CDR2 YYNGEE. Trimming took off 3 bases at V and 0 bases at J, with 11 bases between the two ends. CDR3 length: 15 residues. The CDR3 sequence: CASSAGLGSTDTQYF. CDR3 nucleotides: TGTGCCAGCAGCGCGGGACTCGGAAGCACAGATACGCAGTATTTT.

Of note for this clonotype: Relative to the germline gene, one junction end is altered; a read error may explain this. This chain connects TRBV13 to TRBJ2-1, with 7 bases identical to TRBD1. The CDR3 spans 15 residues. Germline CDR1 PRHDT, CDR2 FYEKMQ (reference sequence). The CDR3 DNA follows: TGTGCCAGCAGTTTAGGGGGCAGGGATTGGAATGAGCAGTTCTTC. It codes for CASSLGGRDWNEQFF.

This chain uses TRBV30 with TRBJ2-3, with no clear D. CDR3 length: 12 amino acids. Trimming cost V 1 base and J 4 bases, with 6 bases left between them. Germline values: CDR1 GTSNPN, CDR2 SVGIG (reference sequence). The CDR3 bases are TGTGCCTGGAGTGAGGCGGCAGATACGCAGTATTTT. It yields the protein CAWSEAADTQYF.

There are a few counts of this clonotype. This chain connects TRBV7-2 to TRBJ2-3; D is ambiguous. The CDR3 runs to 14 residues. Germline-derived CDR1 and CDR2 are SGHTA and FQGNSA. Trimming took 0 bases from V and 11 from J, leaving 15 bases between them. The CDR3 DNA reads as TGTGCCAGCAGCTTAGCTGGGGTCCAATACGGGCAGTATTTT. This translates into CASSLAGVQYGQYF. Looking up the rest from reference TRBV7-2 and TRBJ2-3 gives the full variable domain: GAGVSQSPSNKVTEKGKDVELRCDPISGHTALYWYRQSLGQGLEFLIYFQGNSAPDKSGLPSDRFSAERTGGSVSTLTIQRTQQEDSAVYLCASSLAGVQYGQYFGPGTRLTVL.

The chain carries TRBV5-5 and TRBJ2-1, with TRBD1 matching 7 bases. The CDR3 loop spans 21 amino acids. Germline V CDR1 and CDR2: SGHKS, YYEKEE (reference sequence). Trimming took 4 bases from V and 2 from J; bases not matched to a gene: 24. CDR3 DNA sequence: TGTGCCAGCAGCCATCAACCCCCCACGACAGGGTGGATTCGGGCCTACAATGAGCAGTTCTTC. Residues: CASSHQPPTTGWIRAYNEQFF.

Note on this clonotype: A single base separates this from a much larger clone, so it may be a read error. The chain employs TRBV29-1 and TRBJ2-4, with a possible D match to TRBD2 (5 bases). The J call may not be correct, given that the DNA end is closer to TRBJ2-7. The CDR3 loop spans 13 amino acids. In germline, CDR1 is SQVTM, CDR2 ANQGSEA. CDR3 sequence (DNA): TGCAGCGTTGAACTGCTAGCTGCCTGCGAGCAGTACTTC. Amino acids: CSVELLAACEQYF.

The chain combines TRBV12-3 or TRBV12-4 with TRBJ2-4; unclear D gene. The CDR3 length is 14 residues. The V end lost 3 bases, the J end lost 5 bases, and 11 bases lay between the germline ends. The CDR3 DNA is TGTGCCAGCAGTTTCACTACTGGGGAAAACATTCAGTACTTC. It specifies CASSFTTGENIQYF.

This clonotype was seen a few times. The gene calls are TRBV25-1 and TRBJ1-2, with unresolved D. Germline CDR1 MGHDK, CDR2 SYGVNS. The V and J ends lost 4 bases and 7 bases respectively, with 10 bases between them. CDR3 length: 12 residues. CDR3 in DNA: TGTGCCAGCAGTGTCTCAAGTGTTGGCTACACCTTC. Protein sequence: CASSVSSVGYTF.

The V call is TRBV20-1, the J call TRBJ1-6, with 7 nucleotides matching TRBD1. The CDR3 contains 14 residues. The germline V gene has CDR1 DFQATT and CDR2 SNEGSKA (reference sequence). V shed 4 bases and J 10 bases; nucleotides not matched to a gene: 10. CDR3 coding DNA: TGCAGTGCTATAGGGGGCTCGATGAGGTCACCCCTCCACTTT. Protein sequence: CSAIGGSMRSPLHF.

The chain links TRBV27 to TRBJ2-7, with D perhaps TRBD2 (5 bases). Germline V gives CDR1 MNHEY, CDR2 SMNVEV (reference sequence). Trimming pared 6 bases from V and 1 base from J, leaving 10 bases between. CDR3 size: 13 residues. CDR3 DNA sequence: TGTGCCAGCAGCGCTCGGGGTTCCTACGAGCAGTACTTC. Translating gives CASSARGSYEQYF.

Turning to this clonotype: A read error may account for a junction end that differs from germline. The CDR3 DNA reads as TGTGCCAGCAGCCAATATGGCGGGGGGGCTTTTGGTGAGGAGTTCTTC. This sequence encodes CASSQYGGGAFGEEFF. The chain employs TRBV4-2 and TRBJ2-1; TRBD2 aligns across 9 bases. Germline V gives CDR1 LGHNA, CDR2 YNFKEQ. This CDR3 has 16 amino acids.

The J gene is TRBJ1-4, the V gene TRBV15, with 8 bases lining up with TRBD1. The CDR3 totals 16 residues. CDR1 and CDR2 (germline): LNHNV, YYDKDF (reference sequence). Trimming at V came to 3 bases and at J to 6 bases, leaving 9 bases not matched to a gene. CDR3 coding DNA: TGTGCCACCAGCAGGGAACCCGGGACAGGATATGAAAAACTGTTTTTT. This codes for CATSREPGTGYEKLFF.

The V and J genes are TRBV12-3 or TRBV12-4 and TRBJ1-5; D uncertain. This CDR3 is 15 amino acids long. With 6 bases removed from V and 3 bases from J, the gap between germline ends came to 15 bases. CDR3 in amino acids: CASSPSREVNQPQHF. CDR3 sequence (DNA): TGTGCCAGCAGCCCATCTAGGGAGGTCAATCAGCCCCAGCATTTT.

Ten or more counts support this clonotype. CDR3 in amino acids: CASSFFGGSTDTQYF. In DNA form, the CDR3 reads TGTGCCAGCAGCTTTTTCGGCGGGAGCACAGATACGCAGTATTTT. The rearrangement links TRBV7-2 to TRBJ2-3; the D gene is possibly TRBD2 (5 bases). The CDR3 loop spans 15 amino acids. V was pared by 3 bases and J by 0 bases, with 10 bases between. Germline V CDR1 and CDR2: SGHTA, FQGNSA.

The CDR3 spells CSVEAEGREVRTEAFF. The CDR3 DNA reads TGCAGCGTTGAAGCCGAGGGGAGGGAGGTACGGACTGAAGCTTTCTTT. V usage is TRBV29-1 and J usage is TRBJ1-1; D is perhaps TRBD1 (5 bases). Germline CDR1 SQVTM, CDR2 ANQGSEA. The CDR3 has 16 residues. V was cut by 1 base and J by 5 bases, with 20 bases left in between.

This clonotype showed up just once. V and J are TRBV2 and TRBJ1-5, with unresolved D. The CDR3 runs 15 residues. Germline-derived CDR1 and CDR2 are SNHLY and FYNNEI. The V and J ends lost 3 bases and 4 bases respectively, with 13 bases between them. CDR3 sequence (DNA): TGTGCCAGCAGTGATTTTACCACAGCTAATCAGCCCCAGCATTTT. This codes for CASSDFTTANQPQHF.

Note on this clonotype: Its ends do not fully match the called genes, so a read error is possible. The gene calls are TRBV4-3 and TRBJ2-1; a weak D match, TRBD2 (6 bases). This CDR3 region has 16 residues. The germline V gene encodes CDR1 LGHNA and CDR2 YSLEER. This CDR3 is CASSQRAGLSYNERFF. Written as DNA, the CDR3 is TGCGCCAGCAGCCAGAGAGCGGGTCTCTCCTACAATGAGCGGTTCTTC.

V and J are TRBV10-2 and TRBJ2-1; 7 bases map to TRBD2. The CDR3 has 16 residues. From germline, CDR1 is WSHSY and CDR2 SAAADI. V lost 3 bases to trimming and J lost 4 bases; unmatched junction nucleotides: 9. CDR3 DNA: TGCGCCAGCAGTGAAAGGGAGCGGGGCAAATACAATGAGCAGTTCTTC. Its translation: CASSERERGKYNEQFF.

J is TRBJ2-7 and V is TRBV9; D tentatively reads TRBD1 or TRBD2 (5 bases each). Trimming took 3 bases from V and 2 from J, leaving 15 bases between them. Germline assignment: CDR1 SGDLS and CDR2 YYNGEE. The CDR3 loop spans 15 amino acids. The CDR3 reads CASSACRDGPYEQYF. The CDR3 DNA is TGTGCCAGCAGCGCCTGCCGGGACGGACCCTACGAGCAGTACTTC.

This clonotype has ten or more counts. J is TRBJ2-3 and V is TRBV5-1; 7 nucleotides agree with TRBD1. There are 15 residues in the CDR3. The J segment lost 0 bases and the V segment lost 3 bases, leaving 4 bases of the junction unmatched. Per germline, CDR1 SGHRS and CDR2 YFSETQ. The CDR3 sequence is CASSSGQASTDTQYF. The CDR3 DNA is TGCGCCAGCAGCTCCGGACAGGCCAGCACAGATACGCAGTATTTT.

This chain connects TRBV29-1 to TRBJ2-6; D gene uncertain. Trimming removed 6 bases from V and 0 bases from J, with 6 bases in between. Germline loops: CDR1 SQVTM, CDR2 ANQGSEA. This CDR3 comprises 13 residues. CDR3 sequence reads: CSVRYSGANVLTF. CDR3 in DNA: TGCAGCGTCAGATACTCTGGGGCCAACGTCCTGACTTTC.

This clonotype has more than one count but fewer than ten. The chain is built from TRBV12-3 or TRBV12-4 and TRBJ1-2; TRBD1 aligns across 9 bases. The junction had 14 bases not matched to a gene; V was cut back by 5 bases and J by 7 bases. The CDR3 is 16 amino acids. The CDR3 DNA reads as TGTGCCAGCAGTCGAAGGGGACAGGGAAAGGCTGGTGGCTACACCTTC. It specifies CASSRRGQGKAGGYTF.

The J gene is TRBJ2-3, the V gene TRBV7-2; TRBD2 might be the D (6 bases). The germline gives CDR1 SGHTA, CDR2 FQGNSA. The V gene lost 4 bases and the J gene lost 4 bases, with 18 bases spanning the gap. The CDR3 runs 16 residues. Here the CDR3 reads CASSWGPGVGSDTQYF. The CDR3 nucleotides are TGTGCCAGCAGCTGGGGCCCGGGAGTCGGGTCAGATACGCAGTATTTT.

This clonotype has just one count. The rearrangement uses TRBV25-1 and TRBJ2-1; TRBD2 matches 8 bases. V lost 4 bases, J lost 4 bases, and 12 bases stayed unmatched. Per germline, CDR1 MGHDK and CDR2 SYGVNS. The CDR3 consists of 17 residues. For the CDR3, the DNA is TGTGCCAGCAGTGCCTTAATAATGAGCGGGGGTTACAATGAGCAGTTCTTC. Amino acid sequence: CASSALIMSGGYNEQFF.

The chain is built from TRBV7-9 and TRBJ2-1; D is tentatively TRBD1 or TRBD2 (5 bases each). The germline V gene has CDR1 SEHNR and CDR2 FQNEAQ (reference sequence). Trimming stripped 1 base from V and 9 bases from J, with 13 bases between. CDR3 length: 14 residues. The CDR3 protein is CASSLDGGSGEQFF. The CDR3 coding sequence is TGTGCCAGCAGCTTAGATGGGGGAAGCGGTGAGCAGTTCTTC.

Concerning this clonotype: The DNA is omitted, as the CDR3 cannot be located on it reliably, and the CDR3 follows TCRdb's listing. The chain has TRBV7-9 and TRBJ1-5; the table's TRBD1 call for D was not verified on the DNA. Germline V gene data show CDR1 as SEHNR and CDR2 as FQNEAQ (reference sequence). The CDR3 is 18 residues long, ends included. CDR3 region: CASSLAHEQFFGPGTQHF.